Presented here are 28 T cell receptor beta chains from one specimen sequenced in a study of blood T cells in healthy people across ages. A second PCR of about 6 to 12 cycles used a sample-barcoded 5' primer and a J-beta primer mix. One entry per CDR3 protein results from TCRdb running MiXCR on the 5' RACE reads. The sample lists over a million distinct CDR3 sequences, less than 25% occurring once. Separately, the same data were catalogued under a study of T cells of mothers and their children.

The specimen sequenced was blood. These receptors were taken from a girl aged 2-9 years in good health.

The rearrangement links TRBV20-1 to TRBJ2-7; tentatively, D is TRBD2 (5 bases). V was clipped by 6 bases and J by 0 bases, with 21 bases between them. CDR1 DFQATT and CDR2 SNEGSKA come from the germline V gene (reference sequence). The CDR3 runs 16 residues. The CDR3 nucleotides are TGCAGTGCCGCTAAGCCAAGCGGATCGTACTCCTACGAGCAGTACTTC. The encoded protein is CSAAKPSGSYSYEQYF.

V and J are TRBV10-3 and TRBJ2-5, with 7 bases lining up with TRBD2. The V and J ends lost 8 bases and 2 bases, in that order; junction bases with no gene match: 11. The CDR3 has 15 amino acids. The germline gives CDR1 ENHRY, CDR2 SYGVKD. CDR3 sequence reads: CAIGRSGTTQETQYF. CDR3 bases: TGTGCCATCGGGAGGAGCGGGACTACACAAGAGACCCAGTACTTC.

The rearrangement joins TRBV5-1 to TRBJ2-6; no clear D gene. Germline CDR1 SGHRS, CDR2 YFSETQ. CDR3 size: 16 residues. The V and J ends lost 0 bases and 1 base respectively, with 8 bases between them. CDR3 in amino acids: CASSLAARSGANVLTF. CDR3 nucleotides: TGCGCCAGCAGCTTGGCGGCGAGGTCTGGGGCCAACGTCCTGACTTTC.

In its sample, this clonotype was seen once. The rearrangement links TRBV7-8 to TRBJ1-2; D is perhaps TRBD1 (5 bases). The V gene lost 5 bases and the J gene lost 4 bases, with 17 bases spanning the gap. The CDR3 extends over 15 amino acids. In germline, CDR1 is SGHVS, CDR2 FQNEAQ. DNA of the CDR3: TGTGCCAGCAGCCCGGGCAGGGCGGAGCTCTATGGCTACACCTTC. Its protein is CASSPGRAELYGYTF.

J is TRBJ2-4 and V is TRBV6-1; 11 nucleotides match TRBD2. CDR1 is MNHNS, CDR2 SASEGT, per germline. This CDR3 has 14 amino acids. The CDR3 region is CAAASGRAKNIQYF. CDR3 nucleotides: TGTGCAGCGGCTAGCGGGAGGGCCAAAAACATTCAGTACTTC.

The V call is TRBV6-5, the J call TRBJ2-4, with D maybe TRBD2 (6 bases). Trimming took 2 bases from V and 1 from J, leaving 12 bases between them. There are 16 residues in the CDR3. CDR1 is MNHEY, CDR2 SVGAGI, per germline. The CDR3 DNA sequence: TGTGCCAGCAGTTACGCCGACCGGGGGGCCAAAAACATTCAGTACTTC. Translating gives CASSYADRGAKNIQYF.

The chain employs TRBV20-1 and TRBJ2-1; D gene uncertain. The DNA end lines up better with TRBJ2-5; the J call may be wrong. The CDR3 covers 12 residues. The germline gives CDR1 DFQATT, CDR2 SNEGSKA (reference sequence). The CDR3 sequence: CSATPAQETQYF. CDR3 in DNA: TGCAGTGCTACTCCAGCGCAAGAGACCCAGTACTTC.

J is TRBJ2-5 and V is TRBV7-2; D ambiguous. This CDR3 has 15 residues. Trimming removed 4 bases from V and 0 bases from J, with 12 bases in between. Germline CDR1 is SGHTA and CDR2 is FQGNSA. CDR3: CASSSGDVYQETQYF. CDR3 bases: TGTGCCAGCAGCTCCGGAGATGTGTACCAAGAGACCCAGTACTTC.

This chain connects TRBV4-3 to TRBJ2-4; maybe TRBD2 (6 bases). The germline V gene encodes CDR1 LGHNA and CDR2 YSLEER. The V gene lost 4 bases and the J gene lost 7 bases, with 20 bases spanning the gap. CDR3 size: 16 residues. CDR3 in amino acids: CASSRGLISPVNIQYF. The CDR3 coding sequence is TGCGCCAGCAGCCGGGGACTTATCTCCCCCGTGAACATTCAGTACTTC.

V gene TRBV7-2 combines with J gene TRBJ1-1, with 7 bases identical to TRBD1. J lost 0 bases, V lost 5 bases, and 21 bases had no gene match. Germline CDR1 reads SGHTA; CDR2 reads FQGNSA. There are 20 residues in the CDR3. The CDR3 DNA sequence: TGTGCCAGCAGCGTCCCGGGGGGGCTAGACAGGGCTCGGATGAACACTGAAGCTTTCTTT. It translates to CASSVPGGLDRARMNTEAFF.

This clonotype was seen more than once but under ten times. CDR3 nucleotide sequence: TGTGCCAGCAGCTTAGCGCGACAGGCCCAAGAGACCCAGTACTTC. Its translation is CASSLARQAQETQYF. This chain joins TRBV7-9 and TRBJ2-7, with D perhaps TRBD1 (6 bases). The end of the DNA aligns better with TRBJ2-5, so the J call may be wrong. Germline V gene lookup returns CDR1 SEHNR and CDR2 FQNEAQ (reference sequence). The length of the CDR3 is 15 residues.

This clonotype has a handful of counts. V and J are TRBV11-1 and TRBJ2-5, with TRBD2 matching 9 bases. Germline lookup yields CDR1 SGHAT and CDR2 FQDESV (reference sequence). V lost 5 bases to trimming and J lost 3 bases; unmatched junction nucleotides: 10. This CDR3 is 16 amino acids long. In nucleotides, the CDR3 is TGTGCCAGCAGCCTCCTAGCGGGGCCGGGGGAAGAGACCCAGTACTTC. Its translation is CASSLLAGPGEETQYF.

This clonotype has only a few counts. This chain uses TRBV29-1 with TRBJ2-2; D remains unclear. CDR1 is SQVTM and CDR2 is ANQGSEA in the germline V gene. This CDR3 is built from 13 residues. Trimming shortened V by 8 bases and J by 0 bases, and 10 bases separated the two germline ends. This CDR3 is CSLLGPNTGELFF. In DNA form, the CDR3 reads TGCAGCCTACTCGGGCCGAACACCGGGGAGCTGTTTTTT.

CDR3 coding DNA: TGTGCCAGCAGTGACAGCCCCCTAAGGACCCAGCATTTT. Encoded protein: CASSDSPLRTQHF. This chain links TRBV6-2 or TRBV6-3 with TRBJ1-5, with D tentatively TRBD1 (5 bases). Germline CDR1 reads MNHEY; CDR2 reads SVGEGT. V shed 5 bases and J shed 11 bases, with 16 bases lying between them. The CDR3 sequence is 13 residues long.

V and J are TRBV9 and TRBJ2-7; 8 bases map to TRBD2. Trimming took 4 bases from V and 1 from J; bases not matched to a gene: 10. In germline, CDR1 is SGDLS, CDR2 YYNGEE. The CDR3 runs to 16 residues. The CDR3 here is CASSPEVGGGSYEQYF. The CDR3 DNA follows: TGTGCCAGCAGCCCTGAGGTAGGCGGGGGGTCCTACGAGCAGTACTTC. The entire variable domain, with the rest obtained from reference TRBV9 and TRBJ2-7, is as follows: DSGVTQTPKHLITATGQRVTLRCSPRSGDLSVYWYQQSLDQGLQFLIQYYNGEERAKGNILERFSAQQFPDLHSELNLSSLELGDSALYFCASSPEVGGGSYEQYFGPGTRLTVT.

This sequence joins TRBV20-1 and TRBJ1-1; D remains unclear. Trimming left V 0 bases short and J 1 base short, with 18 bases between. Germline CDR1 DFQATT, CDR2 SNEGSKA (reference sequence). The CDR3 has 17 residues. In DNA form, the CDR3 reads TGCAGTGCTAGAGATCTGCAGCTACCAGGAGGGAACACTGAAGCTTTCTTT. This encodes CSARDLQLPGGNTEAFF.

The V gene is TRBV11-2, the J gene TRBJ2-3; D unclear. CDR1 SGHAT and CDR2 FQNNGV come from the germline V gene. The V end was cut by 2 bases, the J end by 0 bases, with 12 bases between. CDR3 length equals 16 residues. The CDR3 bases are TGTGCCAGCAGCTTACAGGCGGCCTCTAGCACAGATACGCAGTATTTT. This gives the protein CASSLQAASSTDTQYF.

This clonotype was counted between two and nine times. The chain joins TRBV12-3 or TRBV12-4 to TRBJ2-4; 7 nucleotides line up with TRBD2. The CDR3 sequence is 13 residues long. Trimming removed 10 bases from V and 8 bases from J; junction bases left unmatched: 11. This chain's CDR3 is CAIARTSFDIQYF. CDR3 sequence (DNA): TGTGCCATCGCCCGGACTAGTTTCGACATTCAGTACTTC.

This clonotype was picked up many times. The chain joins TRBV10-3 to TRBJ1-2, with D maybe TRBD1 (5 bases). The CDR3 covers 15 residues. Between the trimmed V and J ends, which lost 5 bases and 0 bases, there was a span of 13 bases. CDR1 and CDR2 from the germline V gene are ENHRY and SYGVKD. CDR3 loop: CAISPSTGTNYGYTF. CDR3 sequence (DNA): TGTGCCATCAGTCCGAGCACAGGCACTAACTATGGCTACACCTTC.

The J gene is TRBJ2-1, the V gene TRBV29-1; no clear D gene. The germline V gene has CDR1 SQVTM and CDR2 ANQGSEA. This CDR3 has 13 residues. V was shortened by 3 bases and J by 7 bases, with 13 bases between the two germline ends. CDR3: CSVDDLVRNEQFF. The CDR3 DNA reads as TGCAGCGTTGATGACCTAGTAAGGAATGAGCAGTTCTTC.

This clonotype has just a few counts. The J gene is TRBJ2-5, the V gene TRBV10-3; 13 nucleotides line up with TRBD2. Germline loops: CDR1 ENHRY, CDR2 SYGVKD. J lost 4 bases, V lost 3 bases, and 11 bases had no gene match. The CDR3 runs to 18 residues. The CDR3 bases are TGTGCCATCAGTGACTCACTAGCGGGGGGGCCGAGTAGAGAGACCCAGTACTTC. Translation gives CAISDSLAGGPSRETQYF.

This clonotype was seen only a few times. V usage is TRBV7-3 and J usage is TRBJ2-2; 10 positions match TRBD2. The CDR3 is 15 amino acids. V dropped 2 bases and J dropped 5; count of bases not matched to a gene: 2. The germline CDR1 and CDR2 sequences are SGHTA and FQGTGA. CDR3 DNA sequence: TGTGCCAGCAGCTTAGGACTAGCGGTTACCGGGGAGCTGTTTTTT. Amino acid sequence: CASSLGLAVTGELFF.

The chain combines TRBV7-3 with TRBJ2-2; either TRBD1 or TRBD2 may supply D (5 bases each). Germline V gene lookup returns CDR1 SGHTA and CDR2 FQGTGA. The CDR3 covers 15 residues. The ends were cut back, 1 base at V and 8 bases at J, with 14 bases in the middle. The CDR3 DNA reads as TGTGCCAGCAGCTTAAGCCGGGATGCAGGGGGGGAGCTGTTTTTT. Translating gives CASSLSRDAGGELFF. Based on the CDR3 plus reference TRBV7-3 and TRBJ2-2, the full variable domain is GAGVSQTPSNKVTEKGKYVELRCDPISGHTALYWYRQSLGQGPEFLIYFQGTGAADDSGLPNDRFFAVRPEGSVSTLKIQRTERGDSAVYLCASSLSRDAGGELFFGEGSRLTVL.

V gene TRBV7-9 combines with J gene TRBJ1-1; TRBD1 is a possible D gene (5 bases). Germline V gives CDR1 SEHNR, CDR2 FQNEAQ (reference sequence). This CDR3 has 14 amino acids. V dropped 7 bases and J dropped 5 bases, with 17 bases sitting between them. The CDR3 is CASIELFGGTEAFF. The CDR3 nucleotides are TGTGCCAGCATCGAATTATTTGGGGGTACTGAAGCTTTCTTT.

V and J are TRBV2 and TRBJ2-1; 8 bases are a match to TRBD2. Germline CDR1 and CDR2: SNHLY and FYNNEI. V lost 6 bases and J lost 13; bases outside the gene matches: 8. The length of the CDR3 is 12 residues. The CDR3 DNA follows: TGTGCCAGCAGGTATAGCGGGGTTTTTCAGTTCTTC. Translation: CASRYSGVFQFF.

This chain's CDR3 is CASTGQENQPQHF. The CDR3 nucleotides read TGTGCCAGCACGGGACAAGAGAATCAGCCCCAGCATTTT. The chain combines TRBV2 with TRBJ1-5, with D maybe TRBD1 (6 bases). The V end was cut by 7 bases, the J end by 4 bases, with 11 bases between. Germline V gene sequence: CDR1 SNHLY, CDR2 FYNNEI. The CDR3 covers 13 residues. Supplemented by reference TRBV2 and TRBJ1-5, the full variable domain reads EPEVTQTPSHQVTQMGQEVILRCVPISNHLYFYWYRQILGQKVEFLVSFYNNEISEKSEIFDDQFSVERPDGSNFTLKIRSTKLEDSAMYFCASTGQENQPQHFGDGTRLSIL.

This clonotype was recorded a few times. The chain combines TRBV28 with TRBJ2-7, with a possible D match to TRBD2 (6 bases). The CDR3 extends over 15 amino acids. The V end was cut by 4 bases, the J end by 5 bases, with 18 bases between. Germline loops: CDR1 MDHEN, CDR2 SYDVKM. CDR3 sequence: CASSSPRRTIDEQYF. CDR3 nucleotides: TGTGCCAGCAGTTCCCCCCGACGGACTATCGACGAGCAGTACTTC. The variable domain in full, with the rest retrieved from reference TRBV28 and TRBJ2-7, is DVKVTQSSRYLVKRTGEKVFLECVQDMDHENMFWYRQDPGLGLRLIYFSYDVKMKEKGDIPEGYSVSREKKERFSLILESASTNQTSMYLCASSSPRRTIDEQYFGPGTRLTVT.

This clonotype has just a few counts. Its ends do not fully match the called genes, so a read error is possible. This chain connects TRBV11-3 to TRBJ1-1; D gene uncertain. The CDR3 runs 13 residues. Per germline, CDR1 SGHNT and CDR2 YENEEA. The CDR3 nucleotides read TGTGCCAGCAGCTTGCAGGATAACACTGAAACTTTCTTT. Protein sequence: CASSLQDNTETFF. The whole variable domain, remainder taken from reference TRBV11-3 and TRBJ1-1, is EAGVVQSPRYKIIEKKQPVAFWCNPISGHNTLYWYLQNLGQGPELLIRYENEEAVDDSQLPKDRFSAERLKGVDSTLKIQPAELGDSAVYLCASSLQDNTETFFGQGTRLTVV.